The T cell receptor (beta chain) described here comes from a study of blood T cell repertoires in COVID-19 (dated by TCRdb to the early 2020s). For the study in its entirety: Samples covering the acute and convalescent phases of COVID-19 were provided by collaborators in the United States, Italy and Spain. The material from the prospective study consisted of cDNA or gDNA derived from T cells, B-cell-depleted T cells, or PBMCs. Subjects who had been exposed to COVID-19, were actively infected with it, or had recovered from it provided the deeply sampled blood TCRbeta repertoires that made up the dataset. The repertoires were released in a freely available public database intended as a resource for research on the immune response to SARS-CoV-2. Samples were obtained from the ongoing ImmuneRACE study (first 160 participants) and from roughly 1,300 subjects provided by 6 global collaborators. The sample metadata nearly always contained a de-identified subject ID, COVID-19 status, age in years and sex. Where available, HLA class I and class II types were taken from metadata supplied by the sample provider and were not determined by assay-based typing.

Study-wide conclusions, independent of this receptor: The amount of clinical and demographic metadata varied by source and participant and was provided uncurated.

Whole blood was collected in K2EDTA tubes by collaborating institutions according to the institutions' own protocols. For TCRbeta analysis, collaborator samples were shipped as frozen whole blood, as isolated PBMCs, or as DNA extracted from either sample type. From the cysteine up to the phenylalanine, the CDR3 has a length of 13 residues. Only CDR3 DNA is held: 39 bases, read in frame from base 1. Via the germline V gene, CDR1 is SGHDT and CDR2 YYEEEE. Trimming removed 7 bases from V and 9 bases from J, leaving 17 bases between the germline ends. TCRbeta CDR3 regions were amplified from genomic DNA by means of the immunoSEQ Assay, a bias-controlled multiplex PCR. Processing in the source paper ran as follows. Within the assay, amplification of reference gene primers was used to estimate how many nucleated cells each sample contained. Sequence reads were collapsed and filtered to measure the absolute abundance of every unique TCRbeta CDR3 rearrangement. For each sample, productive Simpson clonality was calculated as the square root of Simpson's diversity index over productive rearrangements. TCRdb carries this immuneACCESS record with in-frame sequences only. Its versions omit some clonotypes, under half of them owing to an unresolved V gene in the studies checked, with the rest unexplained. V and J calls plus clone size are reproduced from that table; the DNA served to infer D and trimming. The sample includes approximately 26,000 clones, with almost 90% observed a single time. More than 1.5% of the sample is held by the ten biggest clonotypes.

This clone was seen once. Its antigen is still unknown. One base away there is no much larger clone; base qualities are not given. Material: peripheral blood. The chain links TRBV5-6 with TRBJ2-4; TRBD2 is a possible D gene, resting on 6 matching bases. The TCR sequence derives from a woman aged 55 to 70 with active COVID-19. CDR3 loop: CASQASRAGIQYF. In nucleotides, the sequence is TGTGCCAGCCAGGCTAGTCGAGCGGGCATTCAGTACTTC.